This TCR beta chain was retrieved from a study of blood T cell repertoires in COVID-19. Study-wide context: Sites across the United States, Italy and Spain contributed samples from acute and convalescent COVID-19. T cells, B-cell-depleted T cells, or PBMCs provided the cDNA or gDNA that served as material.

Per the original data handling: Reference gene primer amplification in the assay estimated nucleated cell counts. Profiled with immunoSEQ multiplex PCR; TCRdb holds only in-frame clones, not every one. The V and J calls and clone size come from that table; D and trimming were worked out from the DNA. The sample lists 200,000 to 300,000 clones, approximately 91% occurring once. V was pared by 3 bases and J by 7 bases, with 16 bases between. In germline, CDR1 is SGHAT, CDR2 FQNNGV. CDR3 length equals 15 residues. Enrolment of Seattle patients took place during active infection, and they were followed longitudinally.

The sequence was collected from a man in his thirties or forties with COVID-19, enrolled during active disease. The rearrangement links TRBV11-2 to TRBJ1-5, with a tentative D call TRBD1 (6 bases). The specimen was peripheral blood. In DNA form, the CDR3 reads TGTGCCAGCAGCTTTACGGACAGACCACCCCAGCCCCAGCATTTT. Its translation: CASSFTDRPPQPQHF. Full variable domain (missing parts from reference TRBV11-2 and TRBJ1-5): EAGVAQSPRYKIIEKRQSVAFWCNPISGHATLYWYQQILGQGPKLLIQFQNNGVVDDSQLPKDRFSAERLKGVDSTLKIQPAKLEDSAVYLCASSFTDRPPQPQHFGDGTRLSIL.